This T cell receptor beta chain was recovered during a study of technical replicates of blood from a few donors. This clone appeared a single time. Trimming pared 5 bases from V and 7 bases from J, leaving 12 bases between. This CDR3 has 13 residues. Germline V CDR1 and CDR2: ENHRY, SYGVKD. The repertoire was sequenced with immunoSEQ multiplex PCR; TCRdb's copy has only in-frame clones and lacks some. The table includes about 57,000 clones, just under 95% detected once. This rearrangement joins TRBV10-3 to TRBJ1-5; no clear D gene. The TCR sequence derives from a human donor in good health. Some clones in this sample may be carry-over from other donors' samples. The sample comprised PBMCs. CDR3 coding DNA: TGTGCCATCAGTTCGGAGGGTGGGCAGCCCCAGCATTTT. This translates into CAISSEGGQPQHF.